This TCR beta chain is drawn from a study of cytomegalovirus exposure and HLA in healthy donors (dated by TCRdb to the late 2010s). About the investigation overall: A later analysis indicated that the roughly 120 validation repertoires were generated on the platform also employed for the roughly 730 repertoires of the first cohort. The aim of the study was to test whether cataloging public T cell receptors could identify signatures of past pathogen exposure. Besides the first cohort of 666 subjects, a separate validation cohort made up of about 120 different subjects was used. The study combined high-throughput TCR immunosequencing, statistical association of individual TCRs with disease status, and machine learning to predict cytomegalovirus infection status. Study-wide findings and limitations: A later analysis had no HLA typing for the validation cohort, so co-occurrence there was scored across all 130 or so repertoires. In vitro tests confirmed that three of the cytomegalovirus-associated TCR beta chains recognize cytomegalovirus antigens. Most TCR sequences were observed very rarely across donors, whereas some public TCRs were present in many individuals. The study listed 150 to 200 TCR beta chains as associated with cytomegalovirus. The authors suggested that the approach could potentially be extended to other disease states and immunological phenotypes. A later analysis found that TCRs clustered in the first cohort also tended to co-occur in the 130 or so validation repertoires, with more than 90% of cluster scores above 0. In both the original and validation cohorts, the classifier was reported to diagnose cytomegalovirus status with high specificity and sensitivity.

The donors were included in the validation cohort of 130 or so subjects, a group kept apart from the approximately 690-subject first cohort. According to the germline V gene, CDR1 reads MDHEN and CDR2 reads SYDVKM. The germline V and J ends show losses of 5 bases and 4 bases respectively, and no gene match explains 7 bases of the junction. From the cysteine up to the phenylalanine, the CDR3 has a length of 15 residues. The CDR3 DNA has 45 bases and is translated from base 1. Remarks on this clone: Its target antigen remains unknown. Qualities for individual bases were not recorded, and no much larger clone is one base off.

Library creation used the immunoSEQ multiplex PCR assay. The source study handled its data this way. A statistical classification framework was developed to diagnose cytomegalovirus status using the catalog of TCR beta chain sequences. What TCRdb holds here is the immuneACCESS table cut down to in-frame rearrangements. Part of the clones is not present; checked against another copy, under half of the missing clones reflect an unresolved V gene, and the others are unexplained. V and J calls and clone size are those listed in that table; D and trimming were worked out from the DNA. The sample table holds about 220,000 clones, of which about 86% were seen once. The top ten clones comprise about 2.7% of the sample.

Sequenced input: PBMCs. This clonotype was sampled from a woman younger than 30 in good health and CMV-seronegative. Here the chain combines TRBV28 and TRBJ1-3; 8 junctional bases match TRBD1. The bases read TGTGCCAGCAGTGAACAGGGGGTTCAGGGAAACACCATATATTTT. It translates as CASSEQGVQGNTIYF.